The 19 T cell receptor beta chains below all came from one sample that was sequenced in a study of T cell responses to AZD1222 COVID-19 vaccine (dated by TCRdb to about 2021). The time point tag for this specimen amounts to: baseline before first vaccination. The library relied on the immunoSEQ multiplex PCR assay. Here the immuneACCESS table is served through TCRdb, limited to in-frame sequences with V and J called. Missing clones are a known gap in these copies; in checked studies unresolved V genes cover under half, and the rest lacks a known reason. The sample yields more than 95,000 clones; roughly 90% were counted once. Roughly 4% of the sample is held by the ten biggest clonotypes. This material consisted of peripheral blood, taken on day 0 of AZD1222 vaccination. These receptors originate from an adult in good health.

The CDR3 is CASRDRRSGNEKLFF. The DNA of the CDR3 is TGTGCCAGCCGGGACAGACGTTCTGGAAATGAAAAACTGTTTTTT. The rearrangement joins TRBV5-4 to TRBJ1-4, with 7 bases matching TRBD1. Germline CDR1 and CDR2: SGHNT and YYREEE (reference sequence). With 7 bases clipped from V and 5 bases from J, the junction kept 11 bases outside the gene matches. CDR3 size: 15 residues. Complete variable domain (other parts from reference TRBV5-4 and TRBJ1-4): ETGVTQSPTHLIKTRGQQVTLRCSSQSGHNTVSWYQQALGQGPQFIFQYYREEENGRGNFPPRFSGLQFPNYSSELNVNALELDDSALYLCASRDRRSGNEKLFFGSGTQLSVL.

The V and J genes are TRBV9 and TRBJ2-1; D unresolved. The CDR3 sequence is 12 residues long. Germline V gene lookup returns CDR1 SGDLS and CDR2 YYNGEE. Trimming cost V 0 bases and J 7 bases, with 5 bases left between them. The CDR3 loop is CASSVVENEQFF. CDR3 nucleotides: TGTGCCAGCAGCGTAGTTGAGAATGAGCAGTTCTTC.

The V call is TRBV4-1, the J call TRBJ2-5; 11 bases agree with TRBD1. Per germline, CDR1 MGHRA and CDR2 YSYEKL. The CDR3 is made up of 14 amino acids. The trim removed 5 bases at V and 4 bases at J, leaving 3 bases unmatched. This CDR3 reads CASSLGQGGETQYF. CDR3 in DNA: TGCGCCAGCAGCTTGGGACAGGGGGGAGAGACCCAGTACTTC.

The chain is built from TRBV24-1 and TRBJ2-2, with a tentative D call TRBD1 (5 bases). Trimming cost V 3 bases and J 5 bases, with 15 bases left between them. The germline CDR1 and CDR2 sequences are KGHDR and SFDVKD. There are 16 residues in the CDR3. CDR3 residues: CATSDPLDSETGELFF. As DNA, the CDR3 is TGTGCCACCAGTGATCCCCTCGACAGCGAAACCGGGGAGCTGTTTTTT.

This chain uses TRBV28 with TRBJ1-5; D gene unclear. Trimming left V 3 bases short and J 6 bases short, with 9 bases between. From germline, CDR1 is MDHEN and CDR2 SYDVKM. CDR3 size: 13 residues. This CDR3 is CASSFEVFQPQHF. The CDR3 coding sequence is TGTGCCAGCAGTTTTGAAGTTTTTCAGCCCCAGCATTTT.

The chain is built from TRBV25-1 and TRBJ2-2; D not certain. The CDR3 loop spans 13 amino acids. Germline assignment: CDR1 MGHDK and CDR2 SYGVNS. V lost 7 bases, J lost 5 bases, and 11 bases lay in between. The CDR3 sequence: CASTLKATGELFF. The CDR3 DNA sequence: TGTGCCAGCACCCTAAAGGCAACCGGGGAGCTGTTTTTT.

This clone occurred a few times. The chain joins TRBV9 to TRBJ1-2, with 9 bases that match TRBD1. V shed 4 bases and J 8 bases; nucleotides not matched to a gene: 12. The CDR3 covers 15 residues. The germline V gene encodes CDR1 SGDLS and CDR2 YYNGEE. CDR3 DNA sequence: TGTGCCAGCAGCACCTCCGGGACAGGGCAAGGAGGCTACACCTTC. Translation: CASSTSGTGQGGYTF.

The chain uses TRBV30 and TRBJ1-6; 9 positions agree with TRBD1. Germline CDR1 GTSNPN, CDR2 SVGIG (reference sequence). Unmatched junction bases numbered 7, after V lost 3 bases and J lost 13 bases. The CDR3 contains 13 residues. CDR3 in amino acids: CAWSGTGPSPLHF. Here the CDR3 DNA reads TGTGCCTGGAGCGGGACAGGGCCATCGCCCCTCCACTTT.

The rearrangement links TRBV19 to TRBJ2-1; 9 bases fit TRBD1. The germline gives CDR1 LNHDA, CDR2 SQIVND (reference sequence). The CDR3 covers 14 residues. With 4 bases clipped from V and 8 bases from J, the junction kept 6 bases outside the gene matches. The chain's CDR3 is CASSSRDRVYEQFF. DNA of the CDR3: TGTGCCAGTAGTAGCCGGGACAGGGTATATGAGCAGTTCTTC.

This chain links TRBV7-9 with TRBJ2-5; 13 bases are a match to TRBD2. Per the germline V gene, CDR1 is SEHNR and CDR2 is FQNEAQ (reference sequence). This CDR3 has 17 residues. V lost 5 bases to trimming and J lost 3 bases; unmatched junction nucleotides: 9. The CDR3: CASSPPRTSGRKETQYF. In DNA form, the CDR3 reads TGTGCCAGCAGCCCCCCGCGGACTAGCGGGAGAAAAGAGACCCAGTACTTC.

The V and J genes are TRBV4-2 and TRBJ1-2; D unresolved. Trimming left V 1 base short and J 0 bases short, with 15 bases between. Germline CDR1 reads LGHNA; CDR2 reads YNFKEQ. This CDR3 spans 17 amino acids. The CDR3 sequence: CASSQALETVANYGYTF. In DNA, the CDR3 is TGTGCCAGCAGCCAAGCCTTAGAGACGGTAGCTAACTATGGCTACACCTTC.

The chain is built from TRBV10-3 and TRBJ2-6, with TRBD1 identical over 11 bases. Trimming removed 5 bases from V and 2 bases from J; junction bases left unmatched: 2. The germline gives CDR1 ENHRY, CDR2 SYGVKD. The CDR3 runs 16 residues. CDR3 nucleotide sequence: TGTGCCATCAGTACGGGACAGGGGGCTGGGGCCAACGTCCTGACTTTC. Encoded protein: CAISTGQGAGANVLTF.

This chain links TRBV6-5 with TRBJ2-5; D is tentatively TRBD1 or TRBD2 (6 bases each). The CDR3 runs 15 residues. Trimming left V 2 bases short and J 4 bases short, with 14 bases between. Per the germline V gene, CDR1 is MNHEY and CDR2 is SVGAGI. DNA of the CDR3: TGTGCCAGCAGTTACGCCTCGGGGGCTGGAGAGACCCAGTACTTC. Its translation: CASSYASGAGETQYF.

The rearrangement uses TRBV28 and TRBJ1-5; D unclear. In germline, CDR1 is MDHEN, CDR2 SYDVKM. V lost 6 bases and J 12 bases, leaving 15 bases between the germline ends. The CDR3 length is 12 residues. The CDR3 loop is CASSPPGGRQHF. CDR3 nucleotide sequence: TGTGCCAGCAGCCCCCCCGGTGGTCGCCAGCATTTT.

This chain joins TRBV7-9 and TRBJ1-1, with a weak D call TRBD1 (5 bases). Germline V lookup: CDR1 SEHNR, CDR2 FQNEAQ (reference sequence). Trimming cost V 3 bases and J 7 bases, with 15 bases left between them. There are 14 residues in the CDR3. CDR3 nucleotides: TGTGCCAGCAGCTTCGCGGGGGAAGGGAGTGAAGCTTTCTTT. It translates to CASSFAGEGSEAFF.

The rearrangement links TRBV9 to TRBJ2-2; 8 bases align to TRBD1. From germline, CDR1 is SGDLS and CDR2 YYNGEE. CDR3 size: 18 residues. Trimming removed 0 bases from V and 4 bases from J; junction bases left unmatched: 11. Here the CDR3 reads CASSVEAGGIGVTGELFF. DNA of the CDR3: TGTGCCAGCAGCGTAGAGGCAGGGGGCATCGGAGTCACCGGGGAGCTGTTTTTT.

The CDR3 DNA sequence: TGTGCCAGCAGTTTTCCAGCCTATAGCAATCAGCCCCAGCATTTT. Its translation is CASSFPAYSNQPQHF. V usage is TRBV28 and J usage is TRBJ1-5; D not certain. V dropped 3 bases and J dropped 0 bases, with 9 bases sitting between them. Germline V gene data show CDR1 as MDHEN and CDR2 as SYDVKM. This CDR3 has 15 amino acids.

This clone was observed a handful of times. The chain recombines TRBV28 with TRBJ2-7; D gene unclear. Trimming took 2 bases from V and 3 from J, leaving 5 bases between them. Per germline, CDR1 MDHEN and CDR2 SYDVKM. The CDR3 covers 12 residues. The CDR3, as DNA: TGTGCCAGCAGTTTAAACGGCTACGAGCAGTACTTC. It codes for CASSLNGYEQYF.

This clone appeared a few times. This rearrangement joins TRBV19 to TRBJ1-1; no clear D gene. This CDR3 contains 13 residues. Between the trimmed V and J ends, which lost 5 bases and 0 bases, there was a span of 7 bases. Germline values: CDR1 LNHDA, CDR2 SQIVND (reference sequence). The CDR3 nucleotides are TGTGCCAGTAGTGAAACAATGAACACTGAAGCTTTCTTT. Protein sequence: CASSETMNTEAFF.